These T cell receptor beta chains were read from a single sample in a study of cytomegalovirus exposure and HLA in healthy donors. TCRdb's copy holds only in-frame clones and misses some; the assay was immunoSEQ multiplex PCR. The sample table sets out approximately 120,000 clones. Input material: PBMCs. The receptors here all came from a man aged 18 to 30 in good health and CMV-seronegative. The CDR3 runs from the conserved cysteine through the conserved F or W.

TRBV7-9 CASSLLQGRLSAGNTIYF
TRBV11-3 CASSLREGWDYGYTF
TRBV6-1 CASSESRGRGSYEQYF
TRBV6-1 CASSEIMSTPYEQYF
TRBV9 CASSASGGVSEQFF
TRBV27 CASRITYTTDTQYF
TRBV6-1 CASSPGLGYEQYF
TRBV19 CASSISGNYGYTF
TRBV5-5 CASSPWSSYEQYF
TRBV5-1 CASSPIAGGSGGKLFF
TRBV9 CASSHEGGAVTDTQYF
TRBV13 CASSLQYRVYEQYF
TRBV18 CASSPALSGNINTQYF
TRBV6-5 CASSYDRGYEQYF
TRBV6-5 CASRSTQGAGQPQHF
TRBV28 CASSSVWQYF
TRBV5-1 CASSLGQRVDYGYTF
TRBV30 CAWSVFRGAGGYTF
TRBV30 CAWSMSLLGYGYTF
TRBV6-1 CASKLGTGEGNEQYF
TRBV5-1 CASSLTRQIWYQETQYF